The 9 T cell receptor beta chains in this list originate from one sample, sequenced in a study of blood T cell repertoires in COVID-19. Measured with immunoSEQ multiplex PCR; TCRdb has only the in-frame clones, and not every one. The data contain 200,000 to 250,000 clones, 80% to 90% of them singletons. The sample was PBMCs or T cells enriched from blood (not recorded which). All receptors derive from a woman aged 50 to 60 with acute COVID-19.

This clone was seen only once. The sample holds other DNA sequences that translate to the same CDR3. The rearrangement joins TRBV27 to TRBJ2-1; the D is unclear. The CDR3 has 14 amino acids. CDR1 MNHEY and CDR2 SMNVEV come from the germline V gene (reference sequence). Deletions cut 3 bases from V and 4 bases from J, with 10 bases between. CDR3 in amino acids: CASSFGRSYNEQFF. DNA for the CDR3: TGTGCCAGCAGTTTTGGGCGATCTTACAATGAGCAGTTCTTC.

V is TRBV19 and J is TRBJ2-4, with 8 bases fitting TRBD1. The germline V gene has CDR1 LNHDA and CDR2 SQIVND (reference sequence). V was clipped by 6 bases and J by 1 base; unmatched bases: 2. CDR3 size: 14 residues. CDR3: CASRDRDAKNIQYF. The CDR3 bases are TGTGCCAGTAGGGACAGGGATGCCAAAAACATTCAGTACTTC.

This chain joins TRBV25-1 and TRBJ1-1, with no clear D. V dropped 3 bases and J dropped 4 bases, with 6 bases sitting between them. This CDR3 contains 12 residues. Germline lookup yields CDR1 MGHDK and CDR2 SYGVNS. This CDR3 reads CASSDTGTEAFF. CDR3 DNA sequence: TGTGCCAGCAGTGACACGGGCACTGAAGCTTTCTTT.

The count of this clone is one. V and J are TRBV5-6 and TRBJ1-1; 7 bases match TRBD1. The CDR3 loop spans 15 amino acids. Germline CDR1 is SGHDT and CDR2 is YYEEEE. Trimming at V came to 1 base and at J to 3 bases, leaving 6 bases not matched to a gene. CDR3 in amino acids: CASSLLQTGHTEAFF. As DNA, the CDR3 is TGTGCCAGCAGCTTGCTGCAGACAGGGCACACTGAAGCTTTCTTT.

This chain links TRBV6-5 with TRBJ2-2; D is perhaps TRBD1 (5 bases). Germline V lookup: CDR1 MNHEY, CDR2 SVGAGI. The CDR3 is 14 residues long. Trimming removed 7 bases from V and 3 bases from J, with 12 bases in between. The CDR3 coding sequence is TGTGCCAGCATAAAGGGGATTTACACCGGGGAGCTGTTTTTT. It specifies CASIKGIYTGELFF.

V usage is TRBV5-1 and J usage is TRBJ2-1, with D maybe TRBD2 (5 bases). Trimming took off 4 bases at V and 1 base at J, with 12 bases between the two ends. CDR1 is SGHRS and CDR2 is YFSETQ in the germline V gene. CDR3 size: 15 residues. The CDR3 is CASSPGYSSYNEQFF. For the CDR3, the DNA is TGCGCCAGCAGCCCGGGGTACAGTTCCTACAATGAGCAGTTCTTC.

In its sample, this clone was seen many times. This chain links TRBV27 with TRBJ2-7; TRBD1 aligns across 9 bases. The germline V gene has CDR1 MNHEY and CDR2 SMNVEV (reference sequence). The CDR3 runs 14 residues. The trim removed 5 bases at V and 3 bases at J, leaving 5 bases unmatched. As DNA, the CDR3 is TGTGCCAGCAGTGCCGGGACAGGGCTCTACGAGCAGTACTTC. Residues: CASSAGTGLYEQYF.

The chain combines TRBV5-5 with TRBJ1-4; D might be TRBD1 (6 bases). The V gene's germline CDR1 is SGHKS and CDR2 YYEKEE (reference sequence). V lost 2 bases and J lost 6, with 11 bases in between. This CDR3 has 14 amino acids. CDR3 residues: CASSFVTGYEKLFF. The CDR3 DNA reads TGTGCCAGCAGCTTCGTAACAGGGTATGAAAAACTGTTTTTT.

This clone was picked up a small number of times. The chain couples TRBV5-4 to TRBJ1-1; TRBD1 matches 7 bases. The germline CDR1 and CDR2 sequences are SGHNT and YYREEE (reference sequence). The CDR3 consists of 15 residues. V shed 3 bases and J 7 bases; nucleotides not matched to a gene: 12. The CDR3 nucleotides are TGTGCCAGCAGCTACCAGACAGGGCAGAAGGGTGAAGCTTTCTTT. Translating gives CASSYQTGQKGEAFF.